Below are 30 T cell receptor beta chains sequenced from a single sample in a study of response to subunit inactivated influenza vaccine. TCRdb reanalysed the RT-PCR reads using MiXCR and keeps one entry per CDR3 protein. The table has 550,000 to 650,000 distinct CDR3 sequences, 12% seen once. The sequenced sample was PBMCs from blood, obtained on the day of vaccination. These receptors all come from a man between 45 and 60 years old who received an inactivated influenza vaccine.

This clonotype was counted ten times or more. The CDR3: CSAHPLAGGQETQYF. For the CDR3, the DNA is TGCAGTGCCCACCCCTTAGCGGGGGGGCAAGAGACCCAGTACTTC. This chain joins TRBV20-1 and TRBJ2-5, with 11 bases fitting TRBD2. Unmatched junction bases numbered 8, after V lost 6 bases and J lost 2 bases. In germline, CDR1 is DFQATT, CDR2 SNEGSKA (reference sequence). The CDR3 contains 15 residues.

The V gene is TRBV18, the J gene TRBJ2-1, with 8 bases that match TRBD2. Losses at the gene ends were 5 bases for V and 1 base for J; bases not matched to a gene: 10. Germline CDR1 reads KGHSH; CDR2 reads LQKENI. This CDR3 contains 17 residues. CDR3 sequence reads: CASSSVLSGGSYNEQFF. DNA of the CDR3: TGTGCCAGCTCATCCGTCCTAAGCGGGGGTTCCTACAATGAGCAGTTCTTC.

This clonotype was counted only a few times. This chain joins TRBV5-1 and TRBJ2-7, with D maybe TRBD2 (6 bases). V lost 0 bases and J lost 2, with 12 bases in between. The CDR3 is 15 residues long. Germline V gene lookup returns CDR1 SGHRS and CDR2 YFSETQ. CDR3 nucleotide sequence: TGCGCCAGCAGCTTGGCTGCGGGGCAAGCCTACGAGCAGTACTTC. It is translated as CASSLAAGQAYEQYF.

This sequence joins TRBV14 and TRBJ1-1; 7 nucleotides align to TRBD1. Germline assignment: CDR1 SGHDN and CDR2 FVKESK. This CDR3 comprises 14 residues. The trim removed 1 base at V and 6 bases at J, leaving 5 bases unmatched. The CDR3 DNA sequence: TGTGCCAGCAGCCAAGTGGGGGACAGCCCTGAAGCTTTCTTT. Its protein product is CASSQVGDSPEAFF.

This clonotype was counted between two and nine times. This sequence joins TRBV4-2 and TRBJ1-5, with no clear D. V gave up 0 bases and J gave up 4 bases, with 13 bases separating them. The CDR3 has 16 amino acids. Per germline, CDR1 LGHNA and CDR2 YNFKEQ. CDR3 nucleotides: TGTGCCAGCAGCCAAGATTGGGCTGAAGCAAATCAGCCCCAGCATTTT. Translated: CASSQDWAEANQPQHF.

This clonotype was seen a few times. The chain combines TRBV15 with TRBJ2-3, with TRBD2 identical over 11 bases. The junction had 7 bases not matched to a gene; V was cut back by 2 bases and J by 0 bases. Per germline, CDR1 LNHNV and CDR2 YYDKDF (reference sequence). This CDR3 region has 18 residues. This CDR3 reads CATSRHPTSGKSTDTQYF. The CDR3 nucleotides read TGTGCCACCAGCAGACACCCGACTAGCGGGAAAAGCACAGATACGCAGTATTTT.

The J gene is TRBJ2-7, the V gene TRBV6-2 or TRBV6-3; D might be TRBD1 or TRBD2, each matching 7 bases. The germline V and J ends were trimmed by 5 bases and 3 bases, with 32 bases remaining between them. CDR1 MNHEY and CDR2 SVGEGT come from the germline V gene. The CDR3 loop spans 20 amino acids. This CDR3 is CASSRGMGGGAPGRDYEQYF. Here the CDR3 DNA reads TGTGCCAGCAGTAGAGGAATGGGAGGGGGCGCCCCGGGGCGGGACTACGAGCAGTACTTC.

This clonotype was detected ten times or more. The gene calls are TRBV5-1 and TRBJ2-1; 9 bases line up with TRBD1. Germline-derived CDR1 and CDR2 are SGHRS and YFSETQ. V was pared by 4 bases and J by 8 bases, with 10 bases of the junction left unmatched. The length of the CDR3 is 15 residues. The DNA for the CDR3 is TGCGCCAGCAGCCTCTCCGGGACAGGGTACGATGAGCAGTTCTTC. Translation: CASSLSGTGYDEQFF.

This clonotype was seen a few times. This chain joins TRBV5-1 and TRBJ2-7; possibly TRBD2 for D (5 bases). CDR1 and CDR2 from the germline V gene are SGHRS and YFSETQ. The CDR3 runs to 16 residues. Trimming shortened V by 0 bases and J by 3 bases, and 16 bases separated the two germline ends. The chain's CDR3 is CASSLGRRPDDYEQYF. CDR3 bases: TGCGCCAGCAGCTTGGGGAGGCGGCCGGATGACTACGAGCAGTACTTC.

The rearrangement joins TRBV2 to TRBJ2-2; tentatively, D is TRBD1 (6 bases). The CDR3 extends over 13 amino acids. Germline assignment: CDR1 SNHLY and CDR2 FYNNEI. Trimming cost V 6 bases and J 6 bases, with 11 bases left between them. The CDR3 region is CASSAEGAGELFF. The CDR3, as DNA: TGTGCCAGCAGCGCCGAGGGGGCCGGGGAGCTGTTTTTT. Complete variable domain (other parts from reference TRBV2 and TRBJ2-2): EPEVTQTPSHQVTQMGQEVILRCVPISNHLYFYWYRQILGQKVEFLVSFYNNEISEKSEIFDDQFSVERPDGSNFTLKIRSTKLEDSAMYFCASSAEGAGELFFGEGSRLTVL.

The chain joins TRBV5-5 to TRBJ2-1; TRBD2 is a possible D gene (5 bases). Per germline, CDR1 SGHKS and CDR2 YYEKEE (reference sequence). Trimming took off 2 bases at V and 2 bases at J, with 8 bases between the two ends. The CDR3 totals 14 residues. Here the CDR3 reads CASSLPTTYNEQFF. The CDR3 nucleotides are TGTGCCAGCAGCTTACCGACTACCTACAATGAGCAGTTCTTC.

The chain is built from TRBV11-2 and TRBJ2-7; D not resolved. Between the trimmed V and J ends, which lost 5 bases and 7 bases, there was a span of 18 bases. The CDR3 has 14 amino acids. Germline CDR1 reads SGHAT; CDR2 reads FQNNGV. CDR3 nucleotides: TGTGCCAGCAGCCTCTATGGAGTGGTTATGGAGCAGTACTTC. It translates to CASSLYGVVMEQYF.

This clonotype has just a few counts. This sequence joins TRBV4-3 and TRBJ2-1; unclear D gene. Trimming stripped 1 base from V and 6 bases from J, with 10 bases between. Germline V lookup: CDR1 LGHNA, CDR2 YSLEER. The CDR3 totals 14 residues. CDR3 DNA: TGCGCCAGCAGCCAAGTCGGGTTGGGCAATGAGCAGTTCTTC. Protein: CASSQVGLGNEQFF.

Only a few counts were recorded for this clonotype. The rearrangement joins TRBV7-2 to TRBJ2-4; 8 nucleotides agree with TRBD2. Germline loops: CDR1 SGHTA, CDR2 FQGNSA. Germline trimming cut 4 bases from V and 0 bases from J; bases unmatched to any gene: 8. The CDR3 loop spans 17 amino acids. Written as DNA, the CDR3 is TGTGCCAGCAGCTCTTTAGCGGGGACGATAGCCAAAAACATTCAGTACTTC. The encoded protein is CASSSLAGTIAKNIQYF.

The chain couples TRBV5-1 to TRBJ1-3; D is unclear. This CDR3 comprises 17 residues. In germline, CDR1 is SGHRS, CDR2 YFSETQ. The ends were cut back, 3 bases at V and 2 bases at J, with 18 bases in the middle. The CDR3 nucleotides are TGCGCCAGCAGCTCGCTCGTCACGGGGATACCTGGAAACACCATATATTTT. It is translated as CASSSLVTGIPGNTIYF. The whole variable domain, remainder taken from reference TRBV5-1 and TRBJ1-3, is KAGVTQTPRYLIKTRGQQVTLSCSPISGHRSVSWYQQTPGQGLQFLFEYFSETQRNKGNFPGRFSGRQFSNSRSEMNVSTLELGDSALYLCASSSLVTGIPGNTIYFGEGSWLTVV.

There are a few counts of this clonotype. The chain uses TRBV20-1 and TRBJ2-3, with D perhaps assigned TRBD1 or TRBD2 (5 bases each). In germline, CDR1 is DFQATT, CDR2 SNEGSKA (reference sequence). Trimming pared 3 bases from V and 1 base from J, leaving 17 bases between. The CDR3 runs 16 residues. The CDR3 DNA reads TGCAGTGCTAGGGGCCGGGACCACCCTGGCACAGATACGCAGTATTTT. It encodes CSARGRDHPGTDTQYF.

This clonotype was observed a handful of times. The chain has TRBV7-2 and TRBJ2-3; D unresolved. The CDR3 totals 15 residues. Trimming cost V 1 base and J 5 bases, with 13 bases left between them. Per the germline V gene, CDR1 is SGHTA and CDR2 is FQGNSA. This CDR3 reads CASSLGVVLGDTQYF. The CDR3 DNA is TGTGCCAGCAGCTTAGGAGTGGTTTTGGGAGATACGCAGTATTTT. Filled out from reference TRBV7-2 and TRBJ2-3, the complete variable domain reads GAGVSQSPSNKVTEKGKDVELRCDPISGHTALYWYRQSLGQGLEFLIYFQGNSAPDKSGLPSDRFSAERTGGSVSTLTIQRTQQEDSAVYLCASSLGVVLGDTQYFGPGTRLTVL.

V gene TRBV6-1 combines with J gene TRBJ2-3; 9 nucleotides align to TRBD2. The CDR3 runs to 14 residues. The germline gives CDR1 MNHNS, CDR2 SASEGT. V gave up 7 bases and J gave up 5 bases; unmatched junction bases: 7. In DNA, the CDR3 is TGTGCCAGCATGCTAGCGGGAAGTCAAGATACGCAGTATTTT. Translated: CASMLAGSQDTQYF.

The gene calls are TRBV15 and TRBJ2-7; TRBD1 matches at 9 bases. Germline CDR1 LNHNV, CDR2 YYDKDF (reference sequence). The CDR3 is made up of 13 amino acids. The ends lost 8 bases at V and 4 bases at J; junction bases unmatched: 6. The CDR3 nucleotides read TGTGCCACCTCGGGACAGGGTGATTACGAGCAGTACTTC. It translates to CATSGQGDYEQYF.

The chain has TRBV7-2 and TRBJ2-2; TRBD2 matches 14 bases. The CDR3 has 17 residues. Germline lookup yields CDR1 SGHTA and CDR2 FQGNSA. V shed 7 bases, J shed 7 bases, and the junction held 11 bases outside the gene matches. The CDR3 DNA reads as TGTGCCAGCACCCGACTAGCGGGGGGGCTAGTTTTCGGGGAGCTGTTTTTT. The encoded protein is CASTRLAGGLVFGELFF.

This chain joins TRBV7-9 and TRBJ2-1, with 13 bases aligning to TRBD2. This CDR3 is built from 16 residues. CDR1 SEHNR and CDR2 FQNEAQ come from the germline V gene (reference sequence). J lost 6 bases, V lost 5 bases, and 7 bases had no gene match. In DNA, the CDR3 is TGTGCCAGCAGCCGAGGACTAGCGGGAGTCATCAATGAGCAGTTCTTC. Translation: CASSRGLAGVINEQFF.

This clonotype was counted at least ten times. The chain combines TRBV12-3 or TRBV12-4 with TRBJ2-1, with unresolved D. The germline V and J ends were trimmed by 3 bases and 7 bases, with 7 bases remaining between them. CDR3 length equals 12 residues. The CDR3 nucleotides read TGTGCCAGCAGTTTCAATGGGAATGAGCAGTTCTTC. Residues: CASSFNGNEQFF.

This clonotype appeared a few times. This chain joins TRBV10-1 and TRBJ2-1; possibly TRBD2 for D (6 bases). The germline V gene encodes CDR1 WNHNN and CDR2 SYGVQD (reference sequence). CDR3 length: 15 residues. The V gene lost 5 bases and the J gene lost 7 bases, with 18 bases spanning the gap. The chain's CDR3 is CASSQTMGGSNEQFF. For the CDR3, the DNA is TGCGCCAGCAGTCAGACGATGGGGGGAAGTAATGAGCAGTTCTTC.

This clonotype was seen many times. The gene calls are TRBV9 and TRBJ2-1; 7 positions agree with TRBD2. The CDR3 is 16 residues long. Per germline, CDR1 SGDLS and CDR2 YYNGEE. V was clipped by 3 bases and J by 9 bases; unmatched bases: 15. The CDR3 DNA is TGTGCCAGCAGCGCGACACTAGCGACCCTAGCTAGTGAGCAGTTCTTC. Its protein is CASSATLATLASEQFF. Looking up the rest from reference TRBV9 and TRBJ2-1 gives the full variable domain: DSGVTQTPKHLITATGQRVTLRCSPRSGDLSVYWYQQSLDQGLQFLIQYYNGEERAKGNILERFSAQQFPDLHSELNLSSLELGDSALYFCASSATLATLASEQFFGPGTRLTVL.

This clonotype showed up many times. The chain combines TRBV5-1 with TRBJ2-3; a weak D match, TRBD2 (6 bases). Germline CDR1 reads SGHRS; CDR2 reads YFSETQ. The CDR3 runs 16 residues. With 7 bases removed from V and 0 bases from J, the gap between germline ends came to 18 bases. This chain's CDR3 is CASSSGVHSSTDTQYF. For the CDR3, the DNA is TGCGCCAGCTCGTCGGGAGTGCATTCTAGCACAGATACGCAGTATTTT. The full variable domain, its missing parts supplied by reference TRBV5-1 and TRBJ2-3, is KAGVTQTPRYLIKTRGQQVTLSCSPISGHRSVSWYQQTPGQGLQFLFEYFSETQRNKGNFPGRFSGRQFSNSRSEMNVSTLELGDSALYLCASSSGVHSSTDTQYFGPGTRLTVL.

V usage is TRBV20-1 and J usage is TRBJ2-7; D is uncertain. The germline V gene has CDR1 DFQATT and CDR2 SNEGSKA (reference sequence). The CDR3 consists of 11 residues. V gave up 5 bases and J gave up 4 bases, with 9 bases separating them. CDR3 bases: TGCAGTGCTCGACCCGAGTACGAGCAGTACTTC. Translation gives CSARPEYEQYF.

This clonotype was found a few times. The chain combines TRBV12-3 or TRBV12-4 with TRBJ2-1; 16 nucleotides line up with TRBD2. The CDR3 loop spans 13 amino acids. After removal of 8 bases from V and 13 bases from J, the junction contained 5 bases not matched to a gene. CDR3: CASRGLAGGPQFF. CDR3 in DNA: TGTGCCAGCCGGGGACTAGCGGGAGGGCCCCAGTTCTTC.

With respect to this clonotype: Lacking the conserved final phenylalanine or tryptophan, this CDR3 likely reflects a read error. The DNA is omitted, as the CDR3 cannot be located on it reliably, and the CDR3 follows TCRdb's listing. This chain links TRBV3-1 with TRBJ2-7; the D call TRBD1 from the table was never checked on the DNA. The CDR3 is 12 amino acids in total, end residues counted. Germline V gives CDR1 LGHDT, CDR2 YNNKEL (reference sequence). The CDR3: CASSQAGQGRYI.

This clonotype was counted ten times or more. CDR3: CASSQAEGTYNSPLHF. DNA for the CDR3: TGTGCCAGCAGCCAAGCAGAGGGCACCTATAATTCACCCCTCCACTTT. The chain uses TRBV14 and TRBJ1-6; no clear D gene. CDR1 and CDR2 from the germline V gene are SGHDN and FVKESK. CDR3 length: 16 residues. Trimming stripped 1 base from V and 2 bases from J, with 9 bases between.

In its sample, this clonotype was seen a few times. The genes are TRBV6-1 and TRBJ1-3; D remains ambiguous. The CDR3 length is 13 residues. Germline values: CDR1 MNHNS, CDR2 SASEGT. Trimming removed 11 bases from V and 0 bases from J, with 11 bases in between. CDR3 region: CAAAVSSGNTIYF. DNA for the CDR3: TGTGCCGCGGCTGTGAGCTCTGGAAACACCATATATTTT.